This T cell receptor beta chain is from a study of Ad26.COV2.S vaccination and SARS-CoV-2 variants. Noted treatment: approximately 18 received Ad26.COV2.S at low or high dose, single or two shots; 5 received placebo; per-sample allocation not given. Sample collection was performed on day 63 after the first vaccine or placebo injection. Donation was by an adult aged 18-55 years who was in Boston. Libraries were prepared by immunoSEQ multiplex PCR; TCRdb keeps only in-frame clonotypes and omits some of them. The sample includes around 500,000 clones, about 88% of them seen just once. The study's findings and limits: Higher spike-specific TCR breadth was found in vaccine recipients than in placebo recipients.

V lost 6 bases to trimming and J lost 7 bases, with 16 bases between them. The CDR3 runs to 13 residues. Per germline, CDR1 MNHEY and CDR2 SVGAGI. Notes on this clone: Its target is unknown.

The chain recombines TRBV6-5 with TRBJ2-7; weak D call: TRBD1 (6 bases). The receptor was derived from a person aged 18-65 years who received the Ad26.COV2.S COVID-19 vaccine or a placebo. This specimen consisted of peripheral blood, obtained in a trial of Ad26.COV2.S vaccine versus placebo. CDR3 in amino acids: CASRRTGREEQYF. CDR3 sequence (DNA): TGTGCCAGCAGACGTACAGGGCGCGAGGAGCAGTACTTC.